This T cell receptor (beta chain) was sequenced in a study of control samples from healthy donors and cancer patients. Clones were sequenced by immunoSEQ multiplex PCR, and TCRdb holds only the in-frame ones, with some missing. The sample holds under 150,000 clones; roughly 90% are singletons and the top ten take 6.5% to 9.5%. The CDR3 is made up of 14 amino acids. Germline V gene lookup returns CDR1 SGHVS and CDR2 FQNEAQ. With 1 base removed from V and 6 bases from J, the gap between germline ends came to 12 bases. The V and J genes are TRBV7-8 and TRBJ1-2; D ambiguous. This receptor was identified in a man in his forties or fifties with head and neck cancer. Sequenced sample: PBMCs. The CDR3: CASSLELGRDGYTF. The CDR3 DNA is TGTGCCAGCAGCTTAGAACTGGGGAGGGATGGCTACACCTTC.